These 9 T cell receptor beta chains came from one sample sequenced in a study of long-term antiretroviral therapy in people with HIV. Version v3.0 of the immunoSEQ assay was performed at survey level. Clones were read by immunoSEQ multiplex PCR, and TCRdb kept only the in-frame ones, dropping some. The data hold 15,000 to 20,000 clones, with over 70% observed a single time. The sample here was unsorted PBMCs, taken 1.5 years before starting antiretroviral therapy. These receptors were collected from a woman aged 45 to 65 with HIV.

V usage is TRBV5-1 and J usage is TRBJ1-5; D uncertain. Germline V gene data show CDR1 as SGHRS and CDR2 as YFSETQ. The CDR3 consists of 15 residues. V shed 0 bases and J shed 1 base, with 8 bases lying between them. The CDR3 protein is CASSLEGASNQPQHF. CDR3 in DNA: TGCGCCAGCAGCTTGGAGGGAGCGAGCAATCAGCCCCAGCATTTT.

The J gene is TRBJ1-4, the V gene TRBV6-5, with D maybe TRBD1 (5 bases). The V end was cut by 2 bases, the J end by 7 bases, with 14 bases between. CDR3 length: 15 residues. Germline V CDR1 and CDR2: MNHEY, SVGAGI. Here the CDR3 reads CASSYRVGGVEKLFF. The CDR3 bases are TGTGCCAGCAGTTACCGGGTGGGGGGTGTTGAAAAACTGTTTTTT.

The J gene is TRBJ1-2, the V gene TRBV11-2; TRBD1 agrees at 7 bases. CDR3 length equals 15 residues. V lost 5 bases and J lost 3; bases outside the gene matches: 9. The germline V gene encodes CDR1 SGHAT and CDR2 FQNNGV. CDR3 coding DNA: TGTGCCAGCAGCCCAGAGGCAGGGGGGTACTATGGCTACACCTTC. Residues: CASSPEAGGYYGYTF.

The V gene is TRBV7-6, the J gene TRBJ1-1; D is possibly TRBD1 (5 bases). Germline CDR1 is SGHVS and CDR2 is FNYEAQ. V dropped 1 base and J dropped 1 base, with 10 bases sitting between them. CDR3 length: 15 amino acids. The CDR3 region is CASSLEPGWNTEAFF. The CDR3 nucleotides are TGTGCCAGCAGCTTAGAGCCAGGGTGGAACACTGAAGCTTTCTTT. Supplemented by reference TRBV7-6 and TRBJ1-1, the full variable domain reads GAGVSQSPRYKVTKRGQDVALRCDPISGHVSLYWYRQALGQGPEFLTYFNYEAQQDKSGLPNDRFSAERPEGSISTLTIQRTEQRDSAMYRCASSLEPGWNTEAFFGQGTRLTVV.

V gene TRBV1 combines with J gene TRBJ2-1; TRBD2 is taken as the D call from the table, unchecked against the DNA. TRBV1 corresponds to a pseudogene. This CDR3 spans 17 amino acids. The chain's CDR3 is CTSSQEVGTSGPHEQFF. CDR3 nucleotides: TGCACCAGCAGCCAAGAAGTGGGGACTAGCGGGCCCCATGAGCAGTTCTTC.

The chain combines TRBV21-1 with TRBJ2-7; the table's D call, TRBD1, was not checked against the DNA. TRBV21-1 is a known pseudogene. The length of the CDR3 is 15 residues. The CDR3 bases are TGTGCCAGCAGCATTGGGAACCCCCTTGGACACGAGCAGTACGTC. Protein sequence: CASSIGNPLGHEQYV.

The chain couples TRBV5-1 to TRBJ2-1, with D uncertain. The V gene's germline CDR1 is SGHRS and CDR2 YFSETQ. This CDR3 is built from 16 residues. The germline V and J ends were trimmed by 4 bases and 0 bases, with 14 bases remaining between them. For the CDR3, the DNA is TGCGCCAGCAGCCCCCGGGTGCGAAGCTCCTACAATGAGCAGTTCTTC. This translates into CASSPRVRSSYNEQFF.

This clone came up once. The rearrangement joins TRBV28 to TRBJ1-1; D is unclear. This CDR3 region has 13 residues. Trimming cost V 6 bases and J 5 bases, with 13 bases left between them. Germline values: CDR1 MDHEN, CDR2 SYDVKM. The CDR3 DNA sequence: TGTGCCAGCAGCCTATTTTTGGTTACTGAAGCTTTCTTT. Protein product: CASSLFLVTEAFF.

The chain combines TRBV28 with TRBJ2-7; D call uncertain. This CDR3 comprises 12 residues. The ends were cut back, 2 bases at V and 9 bases at J, with 11 bases in the middle. Per the germline V gene, CDR1 is MDHEN and CDR2 is SYDVKM. For the CDR3, the DNA is TGTGCCAGCAGTTTAATGGCACGACCGCAGTACTTC. It codes for CASSLMARPQYF.